This T cell receptor beta chain was profiled in a study of tumor-infiltrating lymphocytes in primary liver carcinoma. Study information: Patients comprised men and women whose ages fell between 30 and 69 years. Sample counts of productive TCRbeta reads spanned roughly 3.65 to 8 million; these counts were similar across tissue types.

Researchers drew blood RNA from unsorted whole blood and extracted germline DNA as well. Patients were chronically HBV-infected and treatment-naive. Study conclusions and caveats: Tumor-adjacent and tumor-blood pairs overlapped less than tumor region pairs did.

This clonotype was picked up a small number of times. Its target is unknown. The researchers produced TCR beta cDNA from 450 to 600 ng total RNA with a constant-region primer. Sequencing libraries for TCR beta derived from three nested multiplex PCR rounds that used slightly modified ARM-PCR. TRBV1-TRBV30 forward primers paired with a C-beta reverse primer drove the first two PCR rounds, around 9 cycles each. TCRdb recomputed calls from the multiplex PCR reads with MiXCR, one row per CDR3 protein. Among approximately 320,000 distinct CDR3 sequences listed, roughly three fifths were seen once. CDR3 size: 11 residues. V dropped 11 bases and J dropped 6 bases, with 11 bases sitting between them. Looked up from germline, CDR1 is MNHEY and CDR2 is SVGEGT.

The sequence came from a woman aged 25 to 39 with primary liver carcinoma and hepatitis B virus infection. Sequencing was performed on peripheral blood. The chain combines TRBV6-2 or TRBV6-3 with TRBJ1-5; D remains unclear. CDR3 loop: CAPPGGQPQHF. The DNA for the CDR3 is TGTGCCCCCCCTGGTGGTCAGCCCCAGCATTTT.